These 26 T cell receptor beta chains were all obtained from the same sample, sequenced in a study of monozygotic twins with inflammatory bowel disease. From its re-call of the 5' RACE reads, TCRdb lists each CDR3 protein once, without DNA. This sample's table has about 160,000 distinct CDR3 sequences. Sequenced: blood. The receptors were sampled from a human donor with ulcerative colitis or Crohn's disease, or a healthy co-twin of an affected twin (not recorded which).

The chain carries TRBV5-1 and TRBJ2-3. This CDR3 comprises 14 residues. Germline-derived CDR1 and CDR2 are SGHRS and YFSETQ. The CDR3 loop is CASSIRLGADTQYF.

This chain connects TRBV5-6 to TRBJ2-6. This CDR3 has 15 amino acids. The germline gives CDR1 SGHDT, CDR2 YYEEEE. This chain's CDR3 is CASSLGLSGANVLTF. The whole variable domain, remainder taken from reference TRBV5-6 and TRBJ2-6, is DAGVTQSPTHLIKTRGQQVTLRCSPKSGHDTVSWYQQALGQGPQFIFQYYEEEERQRGNFPDRFSGHQFPNYSSELNVNALLLGDSALYLCASSLGLSGANVLTFGAGSRLTVL.

CDR3 sequence: CASSLAYRADEQFF. The chain joins TRBV7-9 to TRBJ2-1; there is no DNA to check the TCRdb D call of TRBD2. This CDR3 is 14 amino acids long. The germline CDR1 and CDR2 sequences are SEHNR and FQNEAQ (reference sequence).

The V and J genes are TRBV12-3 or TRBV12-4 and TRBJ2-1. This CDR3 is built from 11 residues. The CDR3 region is CASRFYNEQFF.

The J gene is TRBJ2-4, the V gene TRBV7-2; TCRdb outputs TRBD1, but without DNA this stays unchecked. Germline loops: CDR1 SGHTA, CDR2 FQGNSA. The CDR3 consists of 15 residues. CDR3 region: CASSPGTPYQNIQYF.

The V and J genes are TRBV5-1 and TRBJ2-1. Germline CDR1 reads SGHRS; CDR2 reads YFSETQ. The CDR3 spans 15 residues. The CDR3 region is CASSWDVSSYNEQFF.

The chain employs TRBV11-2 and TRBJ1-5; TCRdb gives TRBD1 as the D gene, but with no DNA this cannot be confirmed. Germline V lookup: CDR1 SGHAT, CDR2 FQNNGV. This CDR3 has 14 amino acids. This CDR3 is CASSPRGNTQPQHF.

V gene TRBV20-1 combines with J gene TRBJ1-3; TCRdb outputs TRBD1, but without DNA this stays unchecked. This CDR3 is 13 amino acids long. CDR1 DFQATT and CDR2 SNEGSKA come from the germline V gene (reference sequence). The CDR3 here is CSAPQGPGNTIYF.

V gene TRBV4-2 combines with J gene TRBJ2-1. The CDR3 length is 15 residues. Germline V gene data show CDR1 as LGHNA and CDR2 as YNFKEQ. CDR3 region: CASSQVYTVYNEQFF.

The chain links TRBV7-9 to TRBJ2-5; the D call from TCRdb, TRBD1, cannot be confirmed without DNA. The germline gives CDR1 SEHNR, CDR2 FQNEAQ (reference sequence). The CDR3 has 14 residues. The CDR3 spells CASSPGQGKETQYF.

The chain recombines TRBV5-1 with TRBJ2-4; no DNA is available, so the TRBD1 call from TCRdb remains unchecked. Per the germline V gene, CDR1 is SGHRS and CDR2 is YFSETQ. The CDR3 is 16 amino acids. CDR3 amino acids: CASSPTGAIAKNIQYF.

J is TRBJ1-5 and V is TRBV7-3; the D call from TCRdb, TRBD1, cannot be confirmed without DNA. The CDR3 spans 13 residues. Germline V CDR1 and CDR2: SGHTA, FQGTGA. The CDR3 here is CASSSYRDQPQHF. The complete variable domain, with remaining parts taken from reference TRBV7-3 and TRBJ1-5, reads GAGVSQTPSNKVTEKGKYVELRCDPISGHTALYWYRQSLGQGPEFLIYFQGTGAADDSGLPNDRFFAVRPEGSVSTLKIQRTERGDSAVYLCASSSYRDQPQHFGDGTRLSIL.

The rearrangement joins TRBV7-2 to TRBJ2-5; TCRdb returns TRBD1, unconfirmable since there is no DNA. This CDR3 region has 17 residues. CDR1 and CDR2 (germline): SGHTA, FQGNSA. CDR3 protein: CASSLVLGRDSSWGQYF. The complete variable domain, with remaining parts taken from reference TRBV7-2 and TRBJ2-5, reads GAGVSQSPSNKVTEKGKDVELRCDPISGHTALYWYRQSLGQGLEFLIYFQGNSAPDKSGLPSDRFSAERTGGSVSTLTIQRTQQEDSAVYLCASSLVLGRDSSWGQYFGPGTRLLVL.

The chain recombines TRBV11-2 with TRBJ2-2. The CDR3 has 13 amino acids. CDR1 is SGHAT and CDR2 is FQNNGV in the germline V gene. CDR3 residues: CASSFLRTGELFF.

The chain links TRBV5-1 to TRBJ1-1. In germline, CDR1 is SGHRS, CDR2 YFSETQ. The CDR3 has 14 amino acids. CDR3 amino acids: CASSLFGMNTEAFF.

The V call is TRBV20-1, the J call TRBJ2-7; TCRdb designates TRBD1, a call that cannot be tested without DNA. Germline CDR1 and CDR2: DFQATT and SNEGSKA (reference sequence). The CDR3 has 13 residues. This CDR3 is CSAGGAGSYEQYF.

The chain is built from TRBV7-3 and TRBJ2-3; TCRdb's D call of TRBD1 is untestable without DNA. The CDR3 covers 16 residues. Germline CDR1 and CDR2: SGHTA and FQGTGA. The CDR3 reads CASSPQGGLPTDTQYF. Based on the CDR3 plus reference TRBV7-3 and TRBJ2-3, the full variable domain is GAGVSQTPSNKVTEKGKYVELRCDPISGHTALYWYRQSLGQGPEFLIYFQGTGAADDSGLPNDRFFAVRPEGSVSTLKIQRTERGDSAVYLCASSPQGGLPTDTQYFGPGTRLTVL.

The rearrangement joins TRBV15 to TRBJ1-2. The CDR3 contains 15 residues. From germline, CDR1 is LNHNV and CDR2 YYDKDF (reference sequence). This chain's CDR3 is CATSRDSWTEYGYTF.

The chain's CDR3 is CASSQRGTENEKLFF. The rearrangement links TRBV4-1 to TRBJ1-4; the TCRdb D gene call, TRBD1, has no DNA to confirm it. This CDR3 comprises 15 residues. The germline CDR1 and CDR2 sequences are MGHRA and YSYEKL.

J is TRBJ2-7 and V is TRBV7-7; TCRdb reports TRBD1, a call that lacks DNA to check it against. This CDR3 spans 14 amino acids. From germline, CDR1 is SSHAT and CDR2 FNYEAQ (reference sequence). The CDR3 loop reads CASSLGDGTYEQYF.

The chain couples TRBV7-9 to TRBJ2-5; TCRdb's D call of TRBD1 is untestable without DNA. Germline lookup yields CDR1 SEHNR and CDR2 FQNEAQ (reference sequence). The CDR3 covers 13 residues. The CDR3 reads CASSSGRGETQYF.

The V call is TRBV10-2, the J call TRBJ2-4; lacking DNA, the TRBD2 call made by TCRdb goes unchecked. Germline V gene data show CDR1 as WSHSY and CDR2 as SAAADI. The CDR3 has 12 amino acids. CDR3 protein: CASEGLQNIQYF.

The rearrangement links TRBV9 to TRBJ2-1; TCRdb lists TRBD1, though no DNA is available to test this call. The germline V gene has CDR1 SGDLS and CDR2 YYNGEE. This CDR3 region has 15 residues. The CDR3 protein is CASSAVAGDSPEQFF.

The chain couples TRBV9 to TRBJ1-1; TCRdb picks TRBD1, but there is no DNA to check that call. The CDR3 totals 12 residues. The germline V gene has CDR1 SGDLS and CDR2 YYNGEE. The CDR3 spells CASRGTGSEAFF.

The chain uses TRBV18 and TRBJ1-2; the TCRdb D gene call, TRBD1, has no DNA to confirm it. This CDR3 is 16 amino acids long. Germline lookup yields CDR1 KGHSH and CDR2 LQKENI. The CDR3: CASSKLTGGENYGYTF.

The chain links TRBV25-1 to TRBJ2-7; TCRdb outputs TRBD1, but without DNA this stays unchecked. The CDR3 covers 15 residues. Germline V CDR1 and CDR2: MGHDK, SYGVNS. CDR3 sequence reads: CASTEGRRGDYEQYF.